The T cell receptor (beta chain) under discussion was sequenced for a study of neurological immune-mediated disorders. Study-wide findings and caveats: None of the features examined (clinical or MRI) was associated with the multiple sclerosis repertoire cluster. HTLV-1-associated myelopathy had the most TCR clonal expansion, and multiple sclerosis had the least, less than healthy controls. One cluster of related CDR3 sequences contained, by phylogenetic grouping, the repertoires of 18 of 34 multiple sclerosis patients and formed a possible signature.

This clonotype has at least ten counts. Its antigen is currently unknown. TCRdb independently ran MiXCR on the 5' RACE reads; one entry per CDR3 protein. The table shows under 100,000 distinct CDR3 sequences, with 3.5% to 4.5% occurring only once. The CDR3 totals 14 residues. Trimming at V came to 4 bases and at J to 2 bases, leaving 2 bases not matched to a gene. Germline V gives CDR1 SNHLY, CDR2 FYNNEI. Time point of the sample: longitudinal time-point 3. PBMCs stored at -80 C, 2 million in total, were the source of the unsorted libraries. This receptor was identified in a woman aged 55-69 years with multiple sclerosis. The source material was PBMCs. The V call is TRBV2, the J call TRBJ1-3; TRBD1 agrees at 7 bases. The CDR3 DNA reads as TGTGCCAGCAGTGGGGGACAGACTGGAAACACCATATATTTT. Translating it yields CASSGGQTGNTIYF.